Listed below are T cell receptor beta chains from one sample, sequenced in a study of blood T cell repertoires in COVID-19. Profiled with immunoSEQ multiplex PCR; TCRdb holds only in-frame clones, not every one. Of 200,000 to 250,000 clones in the sample, roughly four fifths are singletons; the top ten hold about 7.8%. The sample consisted of peripheral blood. Receptors originate from a woman older than 75 with COVID-19, enrolled during active disease. Each CDR3 is given with its conserved first and last residue. The order of the fields is CDR3 length, V gene, clone size, D gene, J gene, CDR3 protein, CDR3 DNA. The D gene is left open where the match is weak. Some rows mark clone size as missing; the rest say once, few, many or name a class of expanded clone.

CDR3 length: 16
V gene: TRBV9
clone size: .
D gene: .
J gene: TRBJ1-1
CDR3 protein: CASSVGSAGVNTEAFF
CDR3 DNA: TGTGCCAGCAGCGTAGGCTCTGCAGGGGTGAACACTGAAGCTTTCTTT

CDR3 length: 13
V gene: TRBV4-2
clone size: .
D gene: .
J gene: TRBJ2-5
CDR3 protein: CASSQGLVETQYF
CDR3 DNA: TGTGCCAGCAGCCAAGGACTAGTGGAGACCCAGTACTTC

CDR3 length: 16
V gene: TRBV28
clone size: .
D gene: .
J gene: TRBJ2-2
CDR3 protein: CASSLRAGRNTGELFF
CDR3 DNA: TGTGCCAGCAGTTTGAGGGCAGGTCGCAACACCGGGGAGCTGTTTTTT

CDR3 length: 16
V gene: TRBV9
clone size: .
D gene: TRBD1
J gene: TRBJ1-4
CDR3 protein: CAGSVGTGDPNEKLFF
CDR3 DNA: TGTGCCGGCAGCGTAGGTACAGGGGACCCTAATGAAAAACTGTTTTTT

CDR3 length: 14
V gene: TRBV6-1
clone size: .
D gene: TRBD1
J gene: TRBJ1-5
CDR3 protein: CASSETGGNQPQHF
CDR3 DNA: TGTGCCAGCAGTGAGACAGGGGGAAATCAGCCCCAGCATTTT

CDR3 length: 15
V gene: TRBV11-2
clone size: .
D gene: .
J gene: TRBJ2-7
CDR3 protein: CASSLDADTAYEQYF
CDR3 DNA: TGTGCCAGCAGCTTAGATGCGGACACAGCCTACGAGCAGTACTTC

CDR3 length: 14
V gene: TRBV19
clone size: .
D gene: TRBD2
J gene: TRBJ2-1
CDR3 protein: CASSRGVSYNEQFF
CDR3 DNA: TGTGCCAGTAGTCGGGGGGTGTCCTACAATGAGCAGTTCTTC

CDR3 length: 14
V gene: TRBV11-2
clone size: .
D gene: .
J gene: TRBJ2-3
CDR3 protein: CASSVTRSRGTQYF
CDR3 DNA: TGTGCCAGCAGCGTGACCCGATCGCGCGGTACGCAGTATTTT

CDR3 length: 15
V gene: TRBV7-2
clone size: .
D gene: TRBD2
J gene: TRBJ2-1
CDR3 protein: CASNSGLAGYNEQFF
CDR3 DNA: TGTGCCAGCAACAGCGGACTAGCGGGTTACAATGAGCAGTTCTTC

CDR3 length: 15
V gene: TRBV5-1
clone size: .
D gene: TRBD2
J gene: TRBJ2-1
CDR3 protein: CASSLDSGVRGEQFF
CDR3 DNA: TGCGCCAGCAGCTTGGACAGCGGGGTTCGAGGTGAGCAGTTCTTC

CDR3 length: 14
V gene: TRBV6-5
clone size: .
D gene: TRBD1
J gene: TRBJ1-2
CDR3 protein: CASRVGQGDYGYTF
CDR3 DNA: TGTGCCAGCAGAGTGGGACAGGGGGACTATGGCTACACCTTC

CDR3 length: 12
V gene: TRBV5-1
clone size: .
D gene: .
J gene: TRBJ1-1
CDR3 protein: CASSLGRGKAFF
CDR3 DNA: TGCGCCAGCAGCTTGGGGAGAGGGAAAGCTTTCTTT

CDR3 length: 14
V gene: TRBV14
clone size: .
D gene: .
J gene: TRBJ1-6
CDR3 protein: CASSPSQANSPLHF
CDR3 DNA: TGTGCCAGCAGCCCAAGCCAAGCTAATTCACCCCTCCACTTT

CDR3 length: 15
V gene: TRBV5-1
clone size: .
D gene: .
J gene: TRBJ2-3
CDR3 protein: CASSTPLASTDTQYF
CDR3 DNA: TGCGCCAGCTCAACCCCACTAGCTAGCACAGATACGCAGTATTTT

CDR3 length: 19
V gene: TRBV18
clone size: .
D gene: .
J gene: TRBJ2-1
CDR3 protein: CASSPRTGSTAGGRNEQFF
CDR3 DNA: TGTGCCAGCTCCCCTAGGACAGGGTCGACGGCGGGAGGGAGGAATGAGCAGTTCTTC

CDR3 length: 14
V gene: TRBV7-3
clone size: .
D gene: .
J gene: TRBJ2-3
CDR3 protein: CASSLTSSTDTQYF
CDR3 DNA: TGTGCCAGCAGCTTAACTTCTAGCACAGATACGCAGTATTTT

CDR3 length: 14
V gene: TRBV20-1
clone size: .
D gene: TRBD2
J gene: TRBJ2-3
CDR3 protein: CSASSRGATDTQYF
CDR3 DNA: TGCAGTGCTAGTTCGCGGGGGGCCACAGATACGCAGTATTTT

CDR3 length: 15
V gene: TRBV7-7
clone size: .
D gene: .
J gene: TRBJ2-1
CDR3 protein: CASSPDWSSYNEQFF
CDR3 DNA: TGTGCTAGCAGCCCCGATTGGAGTTCCTACAATGAGCAGTTCTTC

CDR3 length: 13
V gene: TRBV19
clone size: .
D gene: .
J gene: TRBJ1-2
CDR3 protein: CASSRGPLRGYTF
CDR3 DNA: TGTGCCAGTAGCCGCGGGCCCCTCCGGGGCTACACCTTC

CDR3 length: 15
V gene: TRBV19
clone size: .
D gene: .
J gene: TRBJ2-1
CDR3 protein: CASSMTGGSYNEQFF
CDR3 DNA: TGTGCCAGTAGTATGACGGGTGGGTCCTACAATGAGCAGTTCTTC

CDR3 length: 13
V gene: TRBV3-1/TRBV3-2
clone size: few
D gene: .
J gene: TRBJ1-5
CDR3 protein: CASSQSQVGPQHF
CDR3 DNA: TGTGCCAGCAGCCAGTCACAGGTAGGGCCCCAGCATTTT

CDR3 length: 15
V gene: TRBV2
clone size: .
D gene: TRBD1
J gene: TRBJ1-2
CDR3 protein: CASSELRQGARGYTF
CDR3 DNA: TGTGCCAGCAGTGAACTCCGACAGGGGGCGCGAGGCTACACCTTC

CDR3 length: 15
V gene: TRBV5-1
clone size: .
D gene: TRBD1
J gene: TRBJ2-7
CDR3 protein: CASSLGDRVENEQYF
CDR3 DNA: TGCGCCAGCAGCTTGGGGGACAGGGTCGAGAACGAGCAGTACTTC

CDR3 length: 11
V gene: TRBV29-1
clone size: .
D gene: TRBD1
J gene: TRBJ1-1
CDR3 protein: CSGGGQSEAFF
CDR3 DNA: TGCAGCGGGGGGGGACAGTCTGAAGCTTTCTTT

CDR3 length: 13
V gene: TRBV6-6
clone size: .
D gene: TRBD1
J gene: TRBJ1-1
CDR3 protein: CASRYTGGTEAFF
CDR3 DNA: TGTGCCAGCAGATATACAGGGGGCACTGAAGCTTTCTTT

CDR3 length: 17
V gene: TRBV3-1/TRBV3-2
clone size: .
D gene: TRBD2
J gene: TRBJ2-5
CDR3 protein: CASSQYMSGGAEETQYF
CDR3 DNA: TGTGCCAGCAGCCAATATATGAGCGGGGGGGCGGAAGAGACCCAGTACTTC

CDR3 length: 15
V gene: TRBV4-1
clone size: .
D gene: .
J gene: TRBJ1-5
CDR3 protein: CASSQDAGEPQPQHF
CDR3 DNA: TGCGCCAGCAGCCAAGACGCCGGGGAGCCACAGCCCCAGCATTTT

CDR3 length: 14
V gene: TRBV7-6
clone size: .
D gene: .
J gene: TRBJ2-1
CDR3 protein: CASSLLFLANEQFF
CDR3 DNA: TGTGCCAGCAGCTTATTATTTTTGGCAAATGAGCAGTTCTTC

CDR3 length: 14
V gene: TRBV28
clone size: .
D gene: TRBD1
J gene: TRBJ1-2
CDR3 protein: CASRSGTASYGYTF
CDR3 DNA: TGTGCCAGCAGGTCCGGGACAGCCTCTTATGGCTACACCTTC

CDR3 length: 13
V gene: TRBV5-1
clone size: .
D gene: .
J gene: TRBJ2-5
CDR3 protein: CASSPRAGETQYF
CDR3 DNA: TGCGCCAGCAGCCCTCGCGCCGGGGAGACCCAGTACTTC

CDR3 length: 18
V gene: TRBV18
clone size: .
D gene: TRBD2
J gene: TRBJ2-1
CDR3 protein: CASSPPRDYLSSYNEQFF
CDR3 DNA: TGTGCCAGCTCACCGCCTCGGGACTACCTGAGCTCCTACAATGAGCAGTTCTTC

CDR3 length: 14
V gene: TRBV6-5
clone size: .
D gene: .
J gene: TRBJ1-6
CDR3 protein: CAGDRGTDNSPLHF
CDR3 DNA: TGTGCCGGCGACCGCGGGACGGACAATTCACCCCTCCACTTT

CDR3 length: 15
V gene: TRBV7-9
clone size: .
D gene: TRBD1
J gene: TRBJ2-2
CDR3 protein: CASSAGTANTGELFF
CDR3 DNA: TGTGCCAGCAGCGCCGGGACAGCCAACACCGGGGAGCTGTTTTTT

CDR3 length: 12
V gene: TRBV6-2/TRBV6-3
clone size: few
D gene: .
J gene: TRBJ1-5
CDR3 protein: CASSYGRWPQHF
CDR3 DNA: TGTGCCAGCAGTTACGGCCGCTGGCCCCAGCATTTT

CDR3 length: 19
V gene: TRBV24-1
clone size: .
D gene: TRBD1
J gene: TRBJ2-6
CDR3 protein: CATSDFVGGGNSGANVLTF
CDR3 DNA: TGTGCCACCAGTGATTTTGTAGGGGGCGGCAACTCTGGGGCCAACGTCCTGACTTTC

CDR3 length: 14
V gene: TRBV6-5
clone size: .
D gene: .
J gene: TRBJ1-1
CDR3 protein: CASSPRSGSTEAFF
CDR3 DNA: TGTGCCAGCAGTCCCCGGTCGGGATCCACTGAAGCTTTCTTT

CDR3 length: 14
V gene: TRBV10-1
clone size: once
D gene: .
J gene: TRBJ1-1
CDR3 protein: CASSDSMSGTEAFF
CDR3 DNA: TGCGCCAGCAGTGATTCTATGTCGGGCACTGAAGCTTTCTTT